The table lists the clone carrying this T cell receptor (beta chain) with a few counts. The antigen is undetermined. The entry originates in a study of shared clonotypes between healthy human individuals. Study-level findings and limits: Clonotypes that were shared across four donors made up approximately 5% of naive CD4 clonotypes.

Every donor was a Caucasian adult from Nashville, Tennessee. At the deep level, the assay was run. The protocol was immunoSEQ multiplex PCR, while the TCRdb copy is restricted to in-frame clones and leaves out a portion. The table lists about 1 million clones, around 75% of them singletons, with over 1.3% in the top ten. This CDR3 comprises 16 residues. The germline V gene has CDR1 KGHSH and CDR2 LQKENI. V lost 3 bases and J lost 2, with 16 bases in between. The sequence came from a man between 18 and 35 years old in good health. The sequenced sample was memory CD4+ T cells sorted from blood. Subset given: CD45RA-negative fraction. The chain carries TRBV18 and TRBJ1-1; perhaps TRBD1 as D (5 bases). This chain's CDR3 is CASSPTRGGINTEAFF. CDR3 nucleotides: TGTGCCAGCTCACCTACCCGTGGGGGGATTAACACTGAAGCTTTCTTT.